The present T cell receptor (beta chain) was sequenced within a study of radiation and T cells in renal cell carcinoma. Study outcomes and limitations: Baseline intratumoral clonotype presence is unknown without pretreatment biopsies.

Of note for this clone: Its antigen is not known.

TCRdb keeps only in-frame clones here, not all; method: immunoSEQ multiplex PCR. The sample has over 60,000 clones, 83% seen once. V was cut by 2 bases and J by 4 bases, with 12 bases left in between. Germline assignment: CDR1 MGHDK and CDR2 SYGVNS. The CDR3 runs 16 residues. Time point given: blood 4 weeks post-SBRT, at nephrectomy. Noted treatment: 15 Gy SBRT to primary tumor, nephrectomy 4 weeks later. Nephrectomy followed 15 Gy stereotactic body radiation by 4 weeks. Blood was sampled at baseline, 2 weeks and 4 weeks after SBRT. Source: blood, taken from a patient whose treatment included radiotherapy and nephrectomy. This TCR was sampled from a woman aged 60-70 years with renal cell carcinoma. This rearrangement joins TRBV25-1 to TRBJ1-6; D is uncertain. The CDR3 DNA follows: TGTGCCAGCAGTGAAGAAGGACCACCTTATAATTCACCCCTCCACTTT. Protein sequence: CASSEEGPPYNSPLHF.